The 10 T cell receptor beta chains reported below all come from one sample, sequenced in a study of blood T cell repertoires in COVID-19 (dated by TCRdb to 2018 to 2021). The method was the immunoSEQ multiplex PCR assay. As stored in TCRdb, this immuneACCESS dataset retains in-frame rearrangements with V and J assigned. A fraction of the clones does not appear; measured against another copy, unresolved V genes explain less than half of the discrepancy, and the remainder lacks a known reason. Counted in this sample were some 250,000 clones; 70% to 80% of them appeared once. About 3.1% of the sample belongs to the ten largest clones. The specimen sequenced was peripheral blood. The receptors were sampled from a woman of 80 years or more with acute or convalescent COVID-19.

The CDR3 loop is CASLRTGVVEKLFF. The CDR3 nucleotides are TGTGCCAGCTTAAGGACAGGGGTGGTGGAAAAACTGTTTTTT. The chain couples TRBV2 to TRBJ1-4; 9 nucleotides line up with TRBD1. The V gene end was trimmed by 8 bases and the J gene end by 8 bases; junction bases not matched to a gene: 9. Germline V gene sequence: CDR1 SNHLY, CDR2 FYNNEI. The CDR3 is 14 residues long.

This chain links TRBV29-1 with TRBJ2-1, with 7 bases matching TRBD2. Germline V gene lookup returns CDR1 SQVTM and CDR2 ANQGSEA. The length of the CDR3 is 15 residues. V lost 4 bases to trimming and J lost 7 bases; unmatched junction nucleotides: 13. The CDR3 sequence is CSVVGRERVWNEQFF. DNA of the CDR3: TGCAGCGTTGTAGGGCGGGAGAGGGTTTGGAATGAGCAGTTCTTC.

This clone was seen more than once but under ten times. The chain is built from TRBV30 and TRBJ1-6, with D possibly matching TRBD1 (6 bases). CDR3 size: 14 residues. Trimming shortened V by 0 bases and J by 8 bases, and 11 bases separated the two germline ends. Germline V gene lookup returns CDR1 GTSNPN and CDR2 SVGIG (reference sequence). The CDR3 DNA is TGTGCCTGGAGTGTTGCAGGGGCGGATTCACCCCTCCACTTT. It yields the protein CAWSVAGADSPLHF.

V is TRBV2 and J is TRBJ1-6; 10 positions agree with TRBD1. V lost 4 bases, J lost 10 bases, and 7 bases stayed unmatched. This CDR3 spans 15 amino acids. Per the germline V gene, CDR1 is SNHLY and CDR2 is FYNNEI. The CDR3: CASSAGQGQRSPLHF. For the CDR3, the DNA is TGTGCCAGCAGTGCGGGACAGGGGCAGAGATCACCCCTCCACTTT.

This chain uses TRBV5-1 with TRBJ2-3; 9 bases are shared with TRBD2. The trim removed 4 bases at V and 5 bases at J, leaving 11 bases unmatched. CDR1 and CDR2 from the germline V gene are SGHRS and YFSETQ. The CDR3 runs to 16 residues. The CDR3 loop is CASSRNSGGIGDTQYF. In DNA form, the CDR3 reads TGCGCCAGCAGCCGTAATAGCGGGGGTATAGGAGATACGCAGTATTTT.

This clone was observed a single time. The chain combines TRBV30 with TRBJ2-5, with TRBD2 matching 8 bases. This CDR3 is built from 13 residues. CDR1 is GTSNPN, CDR2 SVGIG, per germline (reference sequence). V was clipped by 3 bases and J by 5 bases; unmatched bases: 5. The CDR3 DNA reads as TGTGCCTGGAGGACTAGCGATGGGGAGACCCAGTACTTC. Protein: CAWRTSDGETQYF. Supplemented by reference TRBV30 and TRBJ2-5, the full variable domain reads SQTIHQWPATLVQPVGSPLSLECTVEGTSNPNLYWYRQAAGRGLQLLFYSVGIGQISSEVPQNLSASRPQDRQFILSSKKLLLSDSGFYLCAWRTSDGETQYFGPGTRLLVL.

The V call is TRBV7-3, the J call TRBJ1-2, with a possible D match to TRBD1 (6 bases). Looked up from germline, CDR1 is SGHTA and CDR2 is FQGTGA. The CDR3 spans 16 residues. V was shortened by 4 bases and J by 1 base, with 16 bases between the two germline ends. DNA for the CDR3: TGTGCCAGCAGCTGCCCCCCGGGACACCATAACTATGGCTACACCTTC. Translation gives CASSCPPGHHNYGYTF. Full variable domain (remainder filled in from reference TRBV7-3 and TRBJ1-2): GAGVSQTPSNKVTEKGKYVELRCDPISGHTALYWYRQSLGQGPEFLIYFQGTGAADDSGLPNDRFFAVRPEGSVSTLKIQRTERGDSAVYLCASSCPPGHHNYGYTFGSGTRLTVV.

This clone showed up just a few times. The chain couples TRBV6-2 or TRBV6-3 to TRBJ1-5, with a possible D match to TRBD1 (5 bases). Germline loops: CDR1 MNHEY, CDR2 SVGEGT. Trimming cost V 2 bases and J 6 bases, with 8 bases left between them. CDR3 length: 13 residues. The CDR3 nucleotides read TGTGCCAGCAGTTACGCAGGGATTCAGCCCCAGCATTTT. This sequence encodes CASSYAGIQPQHF.

The V call is TRBV5-8, the J call TRBJ1-1, with TRBD1 identical over 9 bases. V shed 3 bases and J 3 bases; nucleotides not matched to a gene: 12. The CDR3 runs to 17 residues. CDR1 is SGHTS, CDR2 YDEGEE, per germline. CDR3 residues: CASSSTVGTGLDTEAFF. CDR3 nucleotide sequence: TGTGCCAGCAGCTCAACAGTCGGGACAGGGCTGGACACTGAAGCTTTCTTT.

This rearrangement joins TRBV19 to TRBJ2-7; TRBD2 matches at 8 bases. The CDR3 runs to 13 residues. After removal of 3 bases from V and 6 bases from J, the junction contained 4 bases not matched to a gene. From germline, CDR1 is LNHDA and CDR2 SQIVND (reference sequence). The CDR3 DNA sequence: TGTGCCAGTAGTATCGCGGGGGGCCTCGAGCAGTACTTC. Translation gives CASSIAGGLEQYF.